This T cell receptor beta chain was observed in a study of T cell responses to AZD1222 COVID-19 vaccine. Broader study findings: Clonal diversity was possibly underestimated, and white British individuals and females predominated among donors. Following two doses of AZD1222, Spike-specific TCR breadth and depth rose. Nearly half of spike-specific TCRs reportedly target unmutated variant regions.

With regard to this clone: Its specificity is not known.

Sequencing used immunoSEQ multiplex PCR; TCRdb keeps in-frame clones, though not all of them. Among about 85,000 clones listed, approximately 88% were seen once. The germline V gene encodes CDR1 ENHRY and CDR2 SYGVKD. The ends were cut back, 4 bases at V and 0 bases at J, with 9 bases in the middle. The length of the CDR3 is 14 residues. The rearrangement uses TRBV10-3 and TRBJ1-2, with D possibly TRBD1 on 5 matching bases. The TCR was taken from an adult in good health. Sequenced here: peripheral blood, sampled on day 0 of AZD1222 vaccination. Here the CDR3 DNA reads TGTGCCATCAGTGCCCTGACAGCTAACTATGGCTACACCTTC. Translation gives CAISALTANYGYTF.